A single TCR beta chain is shown here with its context. Its specific antigen is unknown. No clone much larger than this one lies a single base away; base qualities are absent. This specimen belongs to a study of CD8+CD57+ T cells in acquired aplastic anemia (dated by TCRdb to 2016 to 2019). Broadly, across the study: DNA extracted from sorted CD4+ and CD8+ cells had a mean of roughly 3.3 ug, with a range of about 0.2 to 30 ug. Mean read counts for healthy donor samples were around 10 million for CD4+ cells and roughly 12 million for CD8+ cells.

From cysteine to phenylalanine, the CDR3 is 14 amino acids long. Only CDR3 DNA is held: 42 bases, read in frame from base 1. CDR1 and CDR2, looked up from the germline V gene, are SGHDN and FVKESK. V is cut by 4 bases and J by 13 bases, and the space between the germline ends is 22 bases. The study at large found these results: No significant difference in CD8+ Simpson's diversity was found between patients and healthy controls (P=0.060). Although under 35 CD8+ CDR3 sequences were shared by patients and controls, these sequences appeared highly expressed in patients and within the immunodominant clones of patients.

TCR beta VDJ combination and CDR3 sequence profiling used genomic DNA as the template. An Illumina HiSeq 2000 was the platform used for TCR repertoire sequencing. Concerning the study's data processing: TRBV/TRBJ rearrangement plots, CDR3 size and DJ length profiles, and Simpson's diversity index were used to assess repertoires. Whichever DNA sequence was most abundant in the deep sequencing data was defined as the immunodominant clone. CDR3 amino acid sequences were checked for sharing across subjects and were also compared against the VDJdb database and published repertoires. In-frame beta chains were kept once TCRdb had trimmed the public reads at Q25 with fastp and called clones with MiXCR. Entries that share a CDR3 protein sequence are merged under the most common genes and DNA. TCRdb assigned the V and J calls; the authors' analysis was not used. This sample is represented by hundreds of thousands of distinct CDR3 sequences; roughly 68% of them were singletons. The ten largest clones capture approximately 3.9% of the sample.

In the study, sorted CD4+ and CD8+ blood T cells from patients with severe aplastic anemia and from healthy subjects underwent deep sequencing of TCR repertoires. Ficoll-Paque density gradient centrifugation was used to isolate peripheral blood mononuclear cells. Before DNA extraction, CD4+ and CD8+ T cells were sorted with FACS or magnetic beads. Specimen: sorted CD4+, CD8+, or CD8+CD57+ T cells (not recorded which) from PBMCs. Here the chain combines TRBV14 and TRBJ1-2; D gene: possibly TRBD1, on 5 matching bases. The clonotype comes from a human donor in good health, serving as a control. CDR3 loop: CASSPRTVLSGATF. In nucleotides, the sequence is TGTGCCAGCAGCCCCCGGACGGTGCTGAGTGGGGCCACCTTC.